A selection of T cell receptor beta chains follows, all from one sample in a study of blood T cell repertoires in COVID-19. Assay used: immunoSEQ multiplex PCR; TCRdb lists only in-frame clones, some missing. The sample shows roughly 140,000 clones, under 90% of them seen only once. The sequenced material came from peripheral blood. The origin of the receptors is a human donor in a cohort sampled during active COVID-19. CDR3s include the opening cysteine and the closing phenylalanine or tryptophan. Fields, in order: CDR3 length, V gene, J gene, D gene, clone size, CDR3 protein, CDR3 DNA. D genes are given only for firm matches. Clone sizes are given selectively: once, few, many, or a class where the clone is expanded.

CDR3 length: 15; V gene: TRBV29-1; J gene: TRBJ2-5; D gene: TRBD2; clone size: once; CDR3 protein: CSVDPSGGKIKTQYF; CDR3 DNA: TGCAGCGTTGATCCTAGCGGGGGGAAGATAAAGACCCAGTACTTC
CDR3 length: 13; V gene: TRBV19; J gene: TRBJ2-7; D gene: .; clone size: .; CDR3 protein: CASSVGATYEQYF; CDR3 DNA: TGTGCCAGTAGTGTTGGGGCCACCTACGAGCAGTACTTC
CDR3 length: 13; V gene: TRBV2; J gene: TRBJ1-5; D gene: .; clone size: .; CDR3 protein: CASSAEGNQPQHF; CDR3 DNA: TGTGCCAGCAGTGCTGAGGGAAATCAGCCCCAGCATTTT
CDR3 length: 14; V gene: TRBV29-1; J gene: TRBJ2-2; D gene: TRBD1; clone size: .; CDR3 protein: CSVTGGVKTGELFF; CDR3 DNA: TGCAGCGTGACAGGGGGTGTAAAAACCGGGGAGCTGTTTTTT
CDR3 length: 15; V gene: TRBV7-2; J gene: TRBJ2-5; D gene: TRBD1; clone size: .; CDR3 protein: CASSLDPTGGETQYF; CDR3 DNA: TGTGCCAGCAGCTTAGACCCGACAGGGGGGGAGACCCAGTACTTC
CDR3 length: 15; V gene: TRBV15; J gene: TRBJ1-5; D gene: .; clone size: .; CDR3 protein: CATSRVGHSLEPQHF; CDR3 DNA: TGTGCCACCAGCAGAGTTGGGCACTCGTTGGAACCCCAGCATTTT
CDR3 length: 14; V gene: TRBV2; J gene: TRBJ1-5; D gene: .; clone size: .; CDR3 protein: CASSETQSNQPQHF; CDR3 DNA: TGTGCCAGCAGTGAAACGCAGAGCAATCAGCCCCAGCATTTT
CDR3 length: 16; V gene: TRBV11-3; J gene: TRBJ2-3; D gene: TRBD2; clone size: .; CDR3 protein: CASSPRLAGGTDTQYF; CDR3 DNA: TGTGCCAGCAGCCCCCGGCTAGCGGGGGGCACAGATACGCAGTATTTT
CDR3 length: 17; V gene: TRBV7-2; J gene: TRBJ2-3; D gene: TRBD2; clone size: .; CDR3 protein: CASSPRTSGGRTDTQYF; CDR3 DNA: TGTGCCAGCAGCCCGCGGACTAGCGGGGGGAGAACAGATACGCAGTATTTT
CDR3 length: 14; V gene: TRBV4-2; J gene: TRBJ2-7; D gene: .; clone size: .; CDR3 protein: CASSQDKLRGEQYF; CDR3 DNA: TGTGCCAGCAGCCAAGATAAGCTTAGGGGCGAGCAGTACTTC
CDR3 length: 15; V gene: TRBV7-2; J gene: TRBJ2-3; D gene: .; clone size: .; CDR3 protein: CASLRGGFSTDTQYF; CDR3 DNA: TGTGCCAGCCTCAGAGGGGGATTTAGCACAGATACGCAGTATTTT
CDR3 length: 18; V gene: TRBV7-2; J gene: TRBJ2-3; D gene: TRBD2; clone size: .; CDR3 protein: CASSPRGRLAGITDTQYF; CDR3 DNA: TGTGCCAGCAGCCCTAGAGGGCGACTAGCGGGGATCACAGATACGCAGTATTTT
CDR3 length: 12; V gene: TRBV6-5; J gene: TRBJ1-5; D gene: .; clone size: .; CDR3 protein: CASSFREQPQHF; CDR3 DNA: TGTGCCAGCAGTTTCAGGGAACAGCCCCAGCATTTT
CDR3 length: 16; V gene: TRBV7-9; J gene: TRBJ1-2; D gene: TRBD1; clone size: .; CDR3 protein: CASSLEGGQRLYGYTF; CDR3 DNA: TGTGCCAGCAGCTTAGAGGGGGGACAGCGGCTCTATGGCTACACCTTC
CDR3 length: 17; V gene: TRBV15; J gene: TRBJ1-2; D gene: TRBD1; clone size: .; CDR3 protein: CATSRGSDRLKSGGYTF; CDR3 DNA: TGTGCCACCAGCAGAGGCTCGGACAGGCTCAAGTCGGGTGGCTACACCTTC
CDR3 length: 13; V gene: TRBV7-2; J gene: TRBJ2-1; D gene: .; clone size: once; CDR3 protein: CASSSRQVSPRFF; CDR3 DNA: TGTGCCAGCAGCTCCCGACAGGTCTCCCCACGGTTCTTC
CDR3 length: 17; V gene: TRBV4-2; J gene: TRBJ1-3; D gene: .; clone size: few; CDR3 protein: CASSLRSERISGNTIYF; CDR3 DNA: TGTGCCAGCAGCTTAAGATCAGAGCGGATCTCTGGAAACACCATATATTTT
CDR3 length: 13; V gene: TRBV5-4; J gene: TRBJ1-2; D gene: .; clone size: .; CDR3 protein: CASSLANNYGYTF; CDR3 DNA: TGTGCCAGCAGCTTGGCCAATAACTATGGCTACACCTTC
CDR3 length: 15; V gene: TRBV4-3; J gene: TRBJ1-2; D gene: TRBD1; clone size: .; CDR3 protein: CASSPSEDRQNGYTF; CDR3 DNA: TGCGCCAGCAGCCCCTCCGAGGACAGGCAAAATGGCTACACCTTC
CDR3 length: 15; V gene: TRBV6-1; J gene: TRBJ1-6; D gene: TRBD1; clone size: .; CDR3 protein: CASSEAQGAYSPLHF; CDR3 DNA: TGTGCCAGCAGTGAGGCACAGGGGGCTTATTCACCCCTCCACTTT
CDR3 length: 15; V gene: TRBV18; J gene: TRBJ1-3; D gene: .; clone size: .; CDR3 protein: CASSRQVISGNTIYF; CDR3 DNA: TGTGCCAGCTCGCGACAGGTGATCTCTGGAAACACCATATATTTT
CDR3 length: 14; V gene: TRBV10-1; J gene: TRBJ2-7; D gene: TRBD1; clone size: .; CDR3 protein: CASSEGTGHYEQYF; CDR3 DNA: TGCGCCAGCAGTGAGGGGACAGGGCACTACGAGCAGTACTTC
CDR3 length: 16; V gene: TRBV5-1; J gene: TRBJ1-6; D gene: TRBD1; clone size: .; CDR3 protein: CASSLEIRGRSSPLHF; CDR3 DNA: TGCGCCAGCAGCTTGGAAATAAGGGGGCGAAGTTCACCCCTCCACTTT
CDR3 length: 13; V gene: TRBV7-2; J gene: TRBJ1-5; D gene: .; clone size: .; CDR3 protein: CASSPYSNQPQHF; CDR3 DNA: TGTGCCAGCAGCCCGTATAGCAATCAGCCCCAGCATTTT
CDR3 length: 16; V gene: TRBV27; J gene: TRBJ1-4; D gene: TRBD1; clone size: .; CDR3 protein: CASSLGTETINEKLFF; CDR3 DNA: TGTGCCAGCAGTTTGGGGACAGAGACCATTAATGAAAAACTGTTTTTT
CDR3 length: 19; V gene: TRBV3-1/TRBV3-2; J gene: TRBJ2-3; D gene: TRBD2; clone size: .; CDR3 protein: CASSQVSASGGALTDTQYF; CDR3 DNA: TGTGCCAGCAGCCAAGTCAGCGCTAGCGGGGGGGCCTTGACAGATACGCAGTATTTT
CDR3 length: 15; V gene: TRBV6-5; J gene: TRBJ1-1; D gene: .; clone size: once; CDR3 protein: CASRTLRVLNTEAFF; CDR3 DNA: TGTGCCAGCAGAACCCTGCGGGTCTTGAACACTGAAGCTTTCTTT
CDR3 length: 15; V gene: TRBV7-9; J gene: TRBJ1-2; D gene: .; clone size: few; CDR3 protein: CASSQGGAFGYGYTF; CDR3 DNA: TGTGCCAGCAGCCAGGGCGGGGCTTTTGGCTATGGCTACACCTTC
CDR3 length: 12; V gene: TRBV7-3; J gene: TRBJ2-2; D gene: .; clone size: many; CDR3 protein: CASQRVTGELFF; CDR3 DNA: TGTGCCAGCCAACGAGTCACCGGGGAGCTGTTTTTT
CDR3 length: 15; V gene: TRBV19; J gene: TRBJ2-3; D gene: .; clone size: .; CDR3 protein: CASSIGSGETDTQYF; CDR3 DNA: TGTGCCAGTAGTATAGGGTCAGGGGAAACAGATACGCAGTATTTT
CDR3 length: 17; V gene: TRBV28; J gene: TRBJ2-2; D gene: TRBD2; clone size: .; CDR3 protein: CASSLRGLGLNTGELFF; CDR3 DNA: TGTGCCAGCAGTTTGCGGGGGTTGGGGTTAAACACCGGGGAGCTGTTTTTT
CDR3 length: 17; V gene: TRBV30; J gene: TRBJ1-2; D gene: .; clone size: .; CDR3 protein: CAWSVHGREWGDYGYTF; CDR3 DNA: TGTGCCTGGAGTGTACACGGCAGGGAATGGGGTGACTATGGCTACACCTTC
CDR3 length: 13; V gene: TRBV9; J gene: TRBJ2-2; D gene: .; clone size: .; CDR3 protein: CASSVRDTGELFF; CDR3 DNA: TGTGCCAGCAGCGTGCGGGATACCGGGGAGCTGTTTTTT
CDR3 length: 15; V gene: TRBV6-5; J gene: TRBJ1-3; D gene: TRBD1; clone size: .; CDR3 protein: CASSSHRGNGNTIYF; CDR3 DNA: TGTGCCAGCAGCAGCCACAGGGGAAACGGAAACACCATATATTTT
CDR3 length: 14; V gene: TRBV9; J gene: TRBJ1-5; D gene: TRBD1; clone size: .; CDR3 protein: CASSGDSNNQPQHF; CDR3 DNA: TGTGCCAGCAGCGGGGACAGCAACAATCAGCCCCAGCATTTT
CDR3 length: 12; V gene: TRBV18; J gene: TRBJ1-3; D gene: .; clone size: .; CDR3 protein: CASSPGANTIYF; CDR3 DNA: TGTGCCAGCTCACCAGGGGCAAACACCATATATTTT
CDR3 length: 13; V gene: TRBV2; J gene: TRBJ2-5; D gene: .; clone size: .; CDR3 protein: CASSESVQETQYF; CDR3 DNA: TGTGCCAGCAGTGAGTCTGTTCAAGAGACCCAGTACTTC
CDR3 length: 13; V gene: TRBV12-1; J gene: TRBJ1-2; D gene: .; clone size: once; CDR3 protein: CASSVGQGDGYTF; CDR3 DNA: TGTGCCAGCAGCGTCGGACAGGGGGATGGCTACACCTTC
CDR3 length: 16; V gene: TRBV6-4; J gene: TRBJ2-6; D gene: .; clone size: .; CDR3 protein: CASSDSAGSGANVLTF; CDR3 DNA: TGTGCCAGCAGTGACTCTGCAGGGTCTGGGGCCAACGTCCTGACTTTC
CDR3 length: 12; V gene: TRBV5-1; J gene: TRBJ2-4; D gene: .; clone size: .; CDR3 protein: CASSFQGSIQYF; CDR3 DNA: TGCGCCAGCAGCTTCCAGGGGAGCATTCAGTACTTC
CDR3 length: 15; V gene: TRBV7-8; J gene: TRBJ2-1; D gene: TRBD1; clone size: .; CDR3 protein: CASRNSQGRNNEQFF; CDR3 DNA: TGTGCCAGCAGGAATTCACAGGGGAGAAACAATGAGCAGTTCTTC
CDR3 length: 18; V gene: TRBV6-2/TRBV6-3; J gene: TRBJ2-4; D gene: TRBD1; clone size: .; CDR3 protein: CASSYPGGGQGAANIQYF; CDR3 DNA: TGTGCCAGCAGTTACCCTGGGGGAGGACAGGGGGCCGCAAACATTCAGTACTTC
CDR3 length: 15; V gene: TRBV28; J gene: TRBJ2-5; D gene: TRBD2; clone size: once; CDR3 protein: CASSFHVAGGETQYF; CDR3 DNA: TGTGCCAGCAGTTTCCACGTAGCGGGGGGGGAGACCCAGTACTTC
CDR3 length: 16; V gene: TRBV7-8; J gene: TRBJ2-3; D gene: TRBD2; clone size: .; CDR3 protein: CASSPGVRGGPDTQYF; CDR3 DNA: TGTGCCAGCAGCCCGGGGGTGCGGGGGGGCCCAGATACGCAGTATTTT
CDR3 length: 10; V gene: TRBV20-1; J gene: TRBJ1-2; D gene: .; clone size: .; CDR3 protein: CSAPEYGYTF; CDR3 DNA: TGCAGTGCTCCAGAATACGGCTACACCTTC
CDR3 length: 14; V gene: TRBV13; J gene: TRBJ2-5; D gene: TRBD1; clone size: .; CDR3 protein: CASSLQGAEETQYF; CDR3 DNA: TGTGCCAGCAGCTTACAGGGGGCTGAGGAGACCCAGTACTTC
CDR3 length: 15; V gene: TRBV9; J gene: TRBJ2-3; D gene: .; clone size: .; CDR3 protein: CASSVGLYGTDTQYF; CDR3 DNA: TGTGCCAGCAGCGTAGGTCTATACGGCACAGATACGCAGTATTTT
CDR3 length: 13; V gene: TRBV21-1; J gene: TRBJ1-2; D gene: .; clone size: .; CDR3 protein: CASSGGRGYGYTF; CDR3 DNA: TGTGCCAGCAGCGGGGGGAGGGGCTATGGCTACACCTTC
CDR3 length: 13; V gene: TRBV7-9; J gene: TRBJ2-5; D gene: TRBD1; clone size: few; CDR3 protein: CASSYRGWETQYF; CDR3 DNA: TGTGCCAGCAGCTACAGGGGATGGGAGACCCAGTACTTC
CDR3 length: 12; V gene: TRBV5-5; J gene: TRBJ2-7; D gene: .; clone size: .; CDR3 protein: CASSRDNYEQYF; CDR3 DNA: TGTGCCAGCAGCAGGGACAACTACGAGCAGTACTTC
CDR3 length: 12; V gene: TRBV12-3/TRBV12-4; J gene: TRBJ1-2; D gene: .; clone size: once; CDR3 protein: CASRQQGLSYTF; CDR3 DNA: TGTGCCAGCAGACAACAGGGATTGAGCTACACCTTC
CDR3 length: 13; V gene: TRBV18; J gene: TRBJ1-1; D gene: .; clone size: .; CDR3 protein: CASSQVRGTEAFF; CDR3 DNA: TGTGCCAGCTCACAAGTCCGGGGCACTGAAGCTTTCTTT
CDR3 length: 13; V gene: TRBV9; J gene: TRBJ2-7; D gene: .; clone size: .; CDR3 protein: CASSVEADYEQYF; CDR3 DNA: TGTGCCAGCAGCGTAGAAGCGGACTACGAGCAGTACTTC
CDR3 length: 14; V gene: TRBV7-2; J gene: TRBJ1-1; D gene: TRBD1; clone size: .; CDR3 protein: CASSPQGAPAEAFF; CDR3 DNA: TGTGCCAGCAGCCCCCAGGGGGCCCCGGCTGAAGCTTTCTTT